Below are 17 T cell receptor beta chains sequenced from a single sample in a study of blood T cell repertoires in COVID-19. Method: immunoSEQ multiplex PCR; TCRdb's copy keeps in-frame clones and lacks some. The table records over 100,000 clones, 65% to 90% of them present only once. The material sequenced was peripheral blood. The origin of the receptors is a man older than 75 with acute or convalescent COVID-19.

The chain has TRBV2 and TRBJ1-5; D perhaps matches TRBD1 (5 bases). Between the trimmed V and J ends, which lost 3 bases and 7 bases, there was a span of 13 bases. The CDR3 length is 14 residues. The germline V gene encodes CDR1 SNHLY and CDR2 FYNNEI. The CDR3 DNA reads TGTGCCAGCAGTGATGGGGGGGGTTTCCAGCCCCAGCATTTT. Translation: CASSDGGGFQPQHF.

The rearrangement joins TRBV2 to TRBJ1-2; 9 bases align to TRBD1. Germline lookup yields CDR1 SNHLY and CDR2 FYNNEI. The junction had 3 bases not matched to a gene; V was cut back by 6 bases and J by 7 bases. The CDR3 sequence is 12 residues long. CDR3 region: CASRGQGGGYTF. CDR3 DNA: TGTGCCAGCAGGGGACAGGGAGGTGGCTACACCTTC.

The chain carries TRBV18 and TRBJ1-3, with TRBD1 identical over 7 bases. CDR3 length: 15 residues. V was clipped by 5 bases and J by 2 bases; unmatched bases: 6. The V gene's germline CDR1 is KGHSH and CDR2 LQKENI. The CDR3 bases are TGTGCCAGCTCATCAACAGGGGCCACTGGAAACACCATATATTTT. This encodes CASSSTGATGNTIYF.

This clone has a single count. CDR3 protein: CASSQDRVGNQPQHF. CDR3 nucleotides: TGTGCCAGCAGCCAGGACAGGGTTGGGAATCAGCCCCAGCATTTT. V and J are TRBV2 and TRBJ1-5; 8 bases are shared with TRBD1. V shed 6 bases and J 4 bases; nucleotides not matched to a gene: 8. The CDR3 sequence is 15 residues long. The germline gives CDR1 SNHLY, CDR2 FYNNEI.

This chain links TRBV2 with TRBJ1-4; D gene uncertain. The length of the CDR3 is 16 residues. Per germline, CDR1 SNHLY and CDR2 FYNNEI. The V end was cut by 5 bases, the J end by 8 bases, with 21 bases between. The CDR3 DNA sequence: TGTGCCAGCAGTTTTATCCTGGACCTCCGGGGAGAAAAACTGTTTTTT. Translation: CASSFILDLRGEKLFF. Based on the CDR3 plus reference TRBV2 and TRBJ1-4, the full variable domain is EPEVTQTPSHQVTQMGQEVILRCVPISNHLYFYWYRQILGQKVEFLVSFYNNEISEKSEIFDDQFSVERPDGSNFTLKIRSTKLEDSAMYFCASSFILDLRGEKLFFGSGTQLSVL.

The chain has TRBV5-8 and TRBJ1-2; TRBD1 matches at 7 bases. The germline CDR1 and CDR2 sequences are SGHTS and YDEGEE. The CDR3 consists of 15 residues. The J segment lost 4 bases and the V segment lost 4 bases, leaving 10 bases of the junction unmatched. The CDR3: CASSKTGSGSYGYTF. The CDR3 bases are TGTGCCAGCAGCAAGACAGGGAGCGGCTCCTATGGCTACACCTTC.

CDR3 residues: CASSLHLDREEGSPLHF. In DNA, the CDR3 is TGTGCCAGCAGTCTCCACCTCGACAGGGAAGAAGGTTCACCCCTCCACTTT. The V call is TRBV27, the J call TRBJ1-6, with TRBD1 identical over 7 bases. The CDR3 is 17 amino acids. The V segment lost 5 bases and the J segment 9 bases; nucleotides outside the gene matches: 16. Germline loops: CDR1 MNHEY, CDR2 SMNVEV (reference sequence).

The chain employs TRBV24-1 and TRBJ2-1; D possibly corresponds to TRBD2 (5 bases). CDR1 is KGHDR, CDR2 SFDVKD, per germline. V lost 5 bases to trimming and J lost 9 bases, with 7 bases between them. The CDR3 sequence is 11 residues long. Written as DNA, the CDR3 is TGTGCCACCAGTGTAGCGCGTGAGCAGTTCTTC. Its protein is CATSVAREQFF.

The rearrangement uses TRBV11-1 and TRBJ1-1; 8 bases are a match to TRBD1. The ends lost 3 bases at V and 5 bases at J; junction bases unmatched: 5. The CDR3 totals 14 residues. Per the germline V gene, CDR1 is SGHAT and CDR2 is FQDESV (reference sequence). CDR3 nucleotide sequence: TGTGCCAGCAGCTTCCAGGGGGCAAGGACTGAAGCTTTCTTT. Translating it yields CASSFQGARTEAFF.

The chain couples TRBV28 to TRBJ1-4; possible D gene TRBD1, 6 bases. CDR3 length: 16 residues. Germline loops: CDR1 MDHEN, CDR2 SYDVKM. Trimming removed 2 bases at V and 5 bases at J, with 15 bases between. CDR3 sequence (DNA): TGTGCCAGCAGTTTAAGTTTCGGGACACGAAATGAAAAACTGTTTTTT. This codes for CASSLSFGTRNEKLFF.

CDR3 amino acids: CASSLAGGMNTGELFF. CDR3 nucleotides: TGTGCCAGCAGCTTGGCCGGGGGGATGAACACCGGGGAGCTGTTTTTT. This chain links TRBV5-6 with TRBJ2-2; 7 bases are a match to TRBD2. The CDR3 has 16 residues. V dropped 0 bases and J dropped 1; count of bases not matched to a gene: 3. The germline V gene encodes CDR1 SGHDT and CDR2 YYEEEE.

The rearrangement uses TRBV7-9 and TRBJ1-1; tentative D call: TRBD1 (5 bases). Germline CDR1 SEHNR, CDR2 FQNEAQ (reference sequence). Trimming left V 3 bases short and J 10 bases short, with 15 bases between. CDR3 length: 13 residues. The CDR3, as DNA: TGTGCCAGCAGCTTTGCAGGGTCGGTCGGAGCTTTCTTT. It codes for CASSFAGSVGAFF.

The CDR3 reads CASSRFQEVGNEQYF. DNA of the CDR3: TGTGCCAGCAGCCGATTCCAGGAGGTCGGGAACGAGCAGTACTTC. The rearrangement joins TRBV14 to TRBJ2-7, with D perhaps TRBD2 (5 bases). Trimming left V 4 bases short and J 5 bases short, with 18 bases between. This CDR3 comprises 15 residues. Germline CDR1 SGHDN, CDR2 FVKESK.

CDR3 DNA: TGTGCCAGCAGTTACTGGGGACAGGGGTTTGACAATGAGCAGTTCTTC. Protein: CASSYWGQGFDNEQFF. V usage is TRBV6-5 and J usage is TRBJ2-1; 10 bases match TRBD1. V was clipped by 1 base and J by 5 bases; unmatched bases: 5. The germline gives CDR1 MNHEY, CDR2 SVGAGI. CDR3 size: 16 residues.

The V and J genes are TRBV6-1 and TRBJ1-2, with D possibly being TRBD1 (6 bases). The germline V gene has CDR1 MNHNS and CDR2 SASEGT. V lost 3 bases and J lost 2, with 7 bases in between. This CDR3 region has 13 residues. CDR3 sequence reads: CASSDQGNYGYTF. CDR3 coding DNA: TGTGCCAGCAGTGACCAGGGGAACTATGGCTACACCTTC.

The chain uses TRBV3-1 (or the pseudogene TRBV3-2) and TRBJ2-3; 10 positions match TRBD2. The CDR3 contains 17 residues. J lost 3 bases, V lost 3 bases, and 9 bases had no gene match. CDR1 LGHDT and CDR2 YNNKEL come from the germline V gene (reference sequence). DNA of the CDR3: TGTGCCAGCAGCCACCCACTACTAGCGGGGTTAACAGATACGCAGTATTTT. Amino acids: CASSHPLLAGLTDTQYF.

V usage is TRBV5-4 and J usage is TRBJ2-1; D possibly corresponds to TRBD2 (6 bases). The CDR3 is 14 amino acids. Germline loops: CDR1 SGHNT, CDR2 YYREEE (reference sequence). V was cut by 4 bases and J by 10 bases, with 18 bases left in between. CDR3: CASSDGLGGEEQFF. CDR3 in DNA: TGTGCCAGCAGCGACGGCTTGGGAGGAGAGGAGCAGTTCTTC.